This T cell receptor beta chain was found in a study of T cell repertoires in cytomegalovirus infection. A few counts support this clonotype. This CDR3 is built from 15 residues. CDR1 is SGHAT and CDR2 is FQNNGV in the germline V gene. Trimming cost V 5 bases and J 3 bases; bases outside gene matches: 7. TCRdb recomputed calls from the reads with MiXCR, one row per CDR3 protein. The table has approximately 320,000 distinct CDR3 sequences, 9% to 9.5% seen once; the top ten hold 4.3%. The material sequenced was PBMCs. The genes are TRBV11-2 and TRBJ1-5; 7 bases agree with TRBD1. The TCR sequence derives from a human donor in good health (CMV status not recorded). Some clones in this sample may be carry-over from other donors' samples. The CDR3 nucleotides read TGTGCCAGCAGCCAGAGGACAGGAGACAATCAGCCCCAGCATTTT. The encoded protein is CASSQRTGDNQPQHF.